This passage covers 21 T cell receptor beta chains from one sample sequenced in a study of patients and donors after allogeneic stem cell transplantation. Using its own MiXCR run on the RT-PCR reads, TCRdb lists one record per CDR3 protein. The sample records some 960,000 distinct CDR3 sequences, around 17% being singletons. Sequencing was carried out using blood, either unsorted or a sorted T cell fraction (not recorded which). The receptors here all came from a human donor who was either an allogeneic HSCT recipient or a stem cell or donor lymphocyte infusion donor (not recorded which). It is not recorded whose cells these are; they may come from a transplant donor.

This chain uses TRBV7-9 with TRBJ2-1; TRBD2 aligns across 8 bases. Germline V CDR1 and CDR2: SEHNR, FQNEAQ (reference sequence). The CDR3 runs to 12 residues. Trimming at V came to 4 bases and at J to 15 bases, leaving 8 bases not matched to a gene. CDR3 DNA: TGTGCCAGCAGCTCATCAGCGGGAGTGGGGTTCTTC. Its translation is CASSSSAGVGFF.

The chain joins TRBV20-1 to TRBJ2-2, with D possibly TRBD2 on 5 matching bases. Germline V CDR1 and CDR2: DFQATT, SNEGSKA (reference sequence). The CDR3 consists of 13 residues. V was clipped by 3 bases and J by 4 bases, with 9 bases between them. The CDR3 sequence: CSASLASTGELFF. CDR3 DNA sequence: TGCAGTGCTAGTTTAGCGTCCACCGGGGAGCTGTTTTTT.

CDR3 loop: CASSYGVNTGELFF. The CDR3 DNA sequence: TGTGCCAGCAGTTACGGCGTAAACACCGGGGAGCTGTTTTTT. The chain uses TRBV6-5 and TRBJ2-2; no definite D call. The V gene's germline CDR1 is MNHEY and CDR2 SVGAGI. The CDR3 is 14 residues long. The V gene lost 2 bases and the J gene lost 2 bases, with 6 bases spanning the gap.

The sample holds a few counts of this clonotype. CDR3 DNA sequence: TGCAGTGCTTCAGGACTAGCGGGGGGGCCCAGCACAGATACGCAGTATTTT. Its translation is CSASGLAGGPSTDTQYF. V usage is TRBV20-1 and J usage is TRBJ2-3; 15 positions agree with TRBD2. V was pared by 5 bases and J by 0 bases, with 6 bases of the junction left unmatched. CDR3 length: 17 residues. Looked up from germline, CDR1 is DFQATT and CDR2 is SNEGSKA (reference sequence).

V usage is TRBV27 and J usage is TRBJ2-7; D is uncertain. Germline CDR1 is MNHEY and CDR2 is SMNVEV (reference sequence). V was pared by 4 bases and J by 6 bases, with 13 bases between. The CDR3 loop spans 13 amino acids. The CDR3 is CASSYKVTGEQYF. The CDR3 DNA sequence: TGTGCCAGCAGTTATAAAGTCACGGGCGAGCAGTACTTC.

The CDR3 region is CASSLEIPPLGKSDTQYF. In DNA, the CDR3 is TGCGCCAGCAGCTTGGAGATCCCCCCTCTAGGGAAGTCAGATACGCAGTATTTT. The chain carries TRBV5-1 and TRBJ2-3; D remains unclear. Germline CDR1 and CDR2: SGHRS and YFSETQ. This CDR3 comprises 18 residues. V lost 0 bases, J lost 4 bases, and 21 bases lay in between.

The chain has TRBV27 and TRBJ1-5; TRBD1 matches at 7 bases. The CDR3 loop spans 14 amino acids. From germline, CDR1 is MNHEY and CDR2 SMNVEV (reference sequence). Trimming removed 0 bases from V and 9 bases from J; junction bases left unmatched: 5. CDR3 amino acids: CASSLSGTAGPQHF. The DNA for the CDR3 is TGTGCCAGCAGTTTATCAGGGACAGCGGGGCCCCAGCATTTT.

This clonotype turned up a few times. CDR3 residues: CAISESLAGDREQFF. CDR3 in DNA: TGTGCCATCAGTGAGTCGCTAGCGGGAGATCGTGAGCAGTTCTTC. This chain uses TRBV10-3 with TRBJ2-1; 10 bases fit TRBD2. V trimming: 0 bases; J trimming: 9 bases; junction bases outside the gene matches: 5. The CDR3 runs to 15 residues. CDR1 and CDR2 (germline): ENHRY, SYGVKD.

V gene TRBV5-1 combines with J gene TRBJ2-1; 10 bases fit TRBD2. Unmatched junction bases numbered 11, after V lost 4 bases and J lost 4 bases. The CDR3 has 17 amino acids. In germline, CDR1 is SGHRS, CDR2 YFSETQ. CDR3 DNA: TGCGCCAGCAGCCAGACGGTGCTAGCGGGAGCGTACAATGAGCAGTTCTTC. The encoded protein is CASSQTVLAGAYNEQFF.

This clonotype has only a few counts. This chain joins TRBV20-1 and TRBJ2-1; D gene unclear. V lost 6 bases, J lost 10 bases, and 13 bases lay in between. Looked up from germline, CDR1 is DFQATT and CDR2 is SNEGSKA (reference sequence). The CDR3 is made up of 11 amino acids. In DNA form, the CDR3 reads TGCAGTGCGCCCTACCGGGCCGAGCAGTTCTTC. The encoded protein is CSAPYRAEQFF.

The chain employs TRBV29-1 and TRBJ1-1; D call uncertain. Germline V lookup: CDR1 SQVTM, CDR2 ANQGSEA. The CDR3 contains 13 residues. The ends were cut back, 4 bases at V and 2 bases at J, with 11 bases in the middle. DNA for the CDR3: TGCAGCGTTGGGTCCAGGACCAACACTGAAGCTTTCTTT. This encodes CSVGSRTNTEAFF. The entire variable domain, with the rest obtained from reference TRBV29-1 and TRBJ1-1, is as follows: SAVISQKPSRDICQRGTSLTIQCQVDSQVTMMFWYRQQPGQSLTLIATANQGSEATYESGFVIDKFPISRPNLTFSTLTVSNMSPEDSSIYLCSVGSRTNTEAFFGQGTRLTVV.

In the case of this clonotype: This may be a read error, as it is one base from a much larger clone. The chain carries TRBV29-1 and TRBJ2-7; possibly TRBD1 for D (5 bases). This CDR3 has 11 residues. Trimming pared 4 bases from V and 3 bases from J, leaving 7 bases between. The germline V gene has CDR1 SQVTM and CDR2 ANQGSEA. The CDR3 DNA reads as TGCAGCGTTGTGGACAACTACGAGCAGTACTTC. It yields the protein CSVVDNYEQYF.

The chain uses TRBV3-1 and TRBJ2-7; no reliable D call. Trimming took off 0 bases at V and 6 bases at J, with 12 bases between the two ends. This CDR3 region has 14 residues. Per the germline V gene, CDR1 is LGHDT and CDR2 is YNNKEL (reference sequence). This CDR3 reads CASSQDSAYGEQYF. In DNA form, the CDR3 reads TGTGCCAGCAGCCAAGATTCGGCTTACGGCGAGCAGTACTTC.

This clonotype has just a few counts. The chain employs TRBV25-1 and TRBJ2-1, with no clear D. V dropped 2 bases and J dropped 5 bases, with 10 bases sitting between them. The CDR3 contains 14 residues. Germline loops: CDR1 MGHDK, CDR2 SYGVNS. Here the CDR3 reads CASSEMGLDNEQFF. The DNA for the CDR3 is TGTGCCAGCAGTGAAATGGGCCTGGACAATGAGCAGTTCTTC.

This clonotype turned up a few times. The chain recombines TRBV12-3 or TRBV12-4 with TRBJ2-1; the D is unclear. This CDR3 spans 14 amino acids. Trimming left V 7 bases short and J 2 bases short, with 12 bases between. Here the CDR3 reads CASTQAGPYNEQFF. CDR3 DNA sequence: TGTGCCAGCACCCAGGCAGGACCCTACAATGAGCAGTTCTTC.

In this sample, this clonotype turned up a few times. The V and J genes are TRBV12-3 or TRBV12-4 and TRBJ2-6; 7 positions match TRBD1. The CDR3 has 18 amino acids. Losses at the gene ends were 6 bases for V and 0 bases for J; bases not matched to a gene: 11. CDR3 DNA sequence: TGTGCCAGCAGCCCCTGGGGACAGCCCAACTCTGGGGCCAACGTCCTGACTTTC. Its translation is CASSPWGQPNSGANVLTF.

V is TRBV5-5 and J is TRBJ1-1, with D maybe TRBD1 (5 bases). The CDR3 is 17 residues long. Germline V CDR1 and CDR2: SGHKS, YYEKEE (reference sequence). V lost 0 bases and J 1 base, leaving 16 bases between the germline ends. The CDR3 here is CASSLAAGAGRNTEAFF. The CDR3 region has the DNA TGTGCCAGCAGCTTGGCCGCCGGAGCAGGGAGGAACACTGAAGCTTTCTTT.

This chain joins TRBV5-1 and TRBJ2-5, with D tentatively TRBD1 (5 bases). Germline V gives CDR1 SGHRS, CDR2 YFSETQ. Trimming stripped 4 bases from V and 0 bases from J, with 13 bases between. This CDR3 comprises 15 residues. The CDR3 coding sequence is TGCGCCAGCAGCAGGGGCGGATCCTACCAAGAGACCCAGTACTTC. Protein: CASSRGGSYQETQYF.

This CDR3 reads CASSLSYSEKLFF. The CDR3, as DNA: TGTGCCAGCTCACTCTCCTATAGTGAAAAACTGTTTTTT. V gene TRBV18 combines with J gene TRBJ1-4; D is unresolved. With 4 bases removed from V and 7 bases from J, the gap between germline ends came to 10 bases. This CDR3 is built from 13 residues. In germline, CDR1 is KGHSH, CDR2 LQKENI.

J is TRBJ2-1 and V is TRBV24-1, with D tentatively TRBD1 (5 bases). The CDR3 covers 16 residues. V was shortened by 3 bases and J by 6 bases, with 17 bases between the two germline ends. Germline V gives CDR1 KGHDR, CDR2 SFDVKD. CDR3: CATSDRGGMWVNEQFF. DNA of the CDR3: TGTGCCACCAGTGATAGGGGCGGCATGTGGGTCAATGAGCAGTTCTTC.

This clonotype was observed a few times. The chain is built from TRBV15 and TRBJ2-1, with 7 positions matching TRBD2. Per the germline V gene, CDR1 is LNHNV and CDR2 is YYDKDF (reference sequence). V shed 1 base and J 0 bases; nucleotides not matched to a gene: 3. The CDR3 has 16 residues. This CDR3 is CATSRVGRASYNEQFF. The CDR3, as DNA: TGTGCCACCAGCAGAGTTGGGAGGGCCTCCTACAATGAGCAGTTCTTC.